This record covers a single TCR beta chain. Antigen specificity is unknown. This sample was taken from a study of cytomegalovirus exposure and HLA in healthy donors. Study conclusions and caveats: The study labeled 150 or so TCR beta chains cytomegalovirus-associated. Data from an earlier analysis indicated that most TCR beta V segments were productive either about 87% or about 30% of the time. Most CMV-associated TCR beta chains were later found to appear HLA-restricted. A later analysis reportedly found that, within productive TCRs, an Asian-associated ancestry cluster had fewer N-insertions than the mean observed across the roughly 700 donors.

PCR used 60 Vbeta primers and 13 Jbeta primers. The protocol was immunoSEQ multiplex PCR, while the TCRdb copy is restricted to in-frame clones and leaves out a portion. This repertoire shows roughly 150,000 clones, about 70% found once; its top ten account for about 10%. Trimming removed 7 bases from V and 4 bases from J, with 11 bases in between. The CDR3 covers 12 residues. Germline V CDR1 and CDR2: GTSNPN, SVGIG (reference sequence). This TCR was recovered from a man aged 25-45 years in good health and CMV-seropositive. The V call is TRBV30, the J call TRBJ1-5, with D possibly TRBD1 on 5 matching bases. Sequenced: PBMCs. CDR3 residues: CASSAGNQPQHF. In DNA form, the CDR3 reads TGTGCCTCTTCAGCAGGGAATCAGCCCCAGCATTTT.